The entry that follows covers one T cell receptor (beta chain) sequence. This entry belongs to a study of early T cells in non-severe SARS-CoV-2 infection. CDR1 and CDR2 from the germline V gene are SEHNR and FQNEAQ (reference sequence). The CDR3 extends over 16 amino acids. V dropped 0 bases and J dropped 0 bases, with 10 bases sitting between them. Each cDNA molecule carried a unique molecular identifier. TCRdb called the 5' RACE reads again in MiXCR, with one record for every CDR3 protein. Seen here are approximately 48,000 distinct CDR3 sequences, roughly 10% observed once, and the top ten hold more than 12%.

This sequence originates from an adult who was a healthcare worker with PCR-confirmed SARS-CoV-2 infection or an uninfected control (not recorded which). The sequencing sample was made of whole blood. The V gene is TRBV7-9, the J gene TRBJ2-3; D not certain. The CDR3 nucleotides are TGTGCCAGCAGCTTAGCGAACACCCCTAGCACAGATACGCAGTATTTT. Translated: CASSLANTPSTDTQYF.